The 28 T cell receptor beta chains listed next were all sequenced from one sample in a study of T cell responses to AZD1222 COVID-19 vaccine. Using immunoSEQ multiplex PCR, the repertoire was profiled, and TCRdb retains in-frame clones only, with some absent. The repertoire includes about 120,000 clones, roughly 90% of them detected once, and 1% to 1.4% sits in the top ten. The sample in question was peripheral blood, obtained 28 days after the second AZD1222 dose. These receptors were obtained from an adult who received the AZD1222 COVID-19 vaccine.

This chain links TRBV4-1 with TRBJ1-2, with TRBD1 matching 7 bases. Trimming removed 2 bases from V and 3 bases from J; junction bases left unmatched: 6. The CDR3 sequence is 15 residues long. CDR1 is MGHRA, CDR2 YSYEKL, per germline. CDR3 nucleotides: TGCGCCAGCAGCCAAATTGGGGGACAGCACTATGGCTACACCTTC. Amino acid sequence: CASSQIGGQHYGYTF.

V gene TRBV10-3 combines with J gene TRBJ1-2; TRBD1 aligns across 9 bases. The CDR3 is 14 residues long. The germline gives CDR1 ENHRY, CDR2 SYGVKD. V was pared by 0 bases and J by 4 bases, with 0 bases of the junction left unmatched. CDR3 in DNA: TGTGCCATCAGTGAGTCGGGACAGGGCTATGGCTACACCTTC. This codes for CAISESGQGYGYTF.

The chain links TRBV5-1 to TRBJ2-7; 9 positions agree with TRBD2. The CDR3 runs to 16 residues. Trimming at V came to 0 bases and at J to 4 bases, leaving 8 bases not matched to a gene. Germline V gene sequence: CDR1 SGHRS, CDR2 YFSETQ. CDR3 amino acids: CASSLGTSVFKYEQYF. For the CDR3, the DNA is TGCGCCAGCAGCTTGGGGACTAGCGTATTTAAGTACGAGCAGTACTTC. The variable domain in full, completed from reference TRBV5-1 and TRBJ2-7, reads KAGVTQTPRYLIKTRGQQVTLSCSPISGHRSVSWYQQTPGQGLQFLFEYFSETQRNKGNFPGRFSGRQFSNSRSEMNVSTLELGDSALYLCASSLGTSVFKYEQYFGPGTRLTVT.

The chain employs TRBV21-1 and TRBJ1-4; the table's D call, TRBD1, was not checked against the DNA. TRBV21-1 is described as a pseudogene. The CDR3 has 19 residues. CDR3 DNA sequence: TGTGCCAGCAGCAATTCTTTCTACAGCCCCTCCGTCGTAAATGAAAAACTGTTTTTT. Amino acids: CASSNSFYSPSVVNEKLFF.

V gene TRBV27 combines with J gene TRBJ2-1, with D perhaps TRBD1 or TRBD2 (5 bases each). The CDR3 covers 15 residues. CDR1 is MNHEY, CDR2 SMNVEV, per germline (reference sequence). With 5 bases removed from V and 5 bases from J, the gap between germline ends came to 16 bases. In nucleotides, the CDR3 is TGTGCCAGCAGTCCGGGACCCAGGGCGGACAATGAGCAGTTCTTC. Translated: CASSPGPRADNEQFF.

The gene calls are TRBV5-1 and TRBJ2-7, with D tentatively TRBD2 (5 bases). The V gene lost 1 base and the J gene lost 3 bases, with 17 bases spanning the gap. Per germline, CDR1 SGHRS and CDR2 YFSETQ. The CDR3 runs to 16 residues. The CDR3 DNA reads TGCGCCAGCAGCTTGAGTTCAGTCTTTCGGGACTACGAGCAGTACTTC. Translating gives CASSLSSVFRDYEQYF.

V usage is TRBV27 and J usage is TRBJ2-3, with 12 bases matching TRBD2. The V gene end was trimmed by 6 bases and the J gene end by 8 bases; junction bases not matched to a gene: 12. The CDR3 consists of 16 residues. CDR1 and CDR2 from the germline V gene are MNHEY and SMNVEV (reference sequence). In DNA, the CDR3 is TGTGCCAGCAGGGACTCAGCGACTAGCGGGAGAGGTACGCAGTATTTT. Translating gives CASRDSATSGRGTQYF.

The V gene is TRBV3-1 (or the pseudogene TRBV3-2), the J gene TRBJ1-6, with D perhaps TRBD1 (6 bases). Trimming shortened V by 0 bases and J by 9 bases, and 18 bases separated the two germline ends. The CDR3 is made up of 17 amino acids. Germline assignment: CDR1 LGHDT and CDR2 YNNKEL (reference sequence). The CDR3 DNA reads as TGTGCCAGCAGCCAAGAACGTACAGGGCCGACGGGTTCACCCCTCCACTTT. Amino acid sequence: CASSQERTGPTGSPLHF.

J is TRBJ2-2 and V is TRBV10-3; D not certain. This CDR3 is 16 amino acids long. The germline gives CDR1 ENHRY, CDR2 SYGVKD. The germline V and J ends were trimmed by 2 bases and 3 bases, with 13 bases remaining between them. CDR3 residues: CAISEPERTDTGELFF. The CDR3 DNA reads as TGTGCCATCAGTGAGCCAGAGAGGACCGACACCGGGGAGCTGTTTTTT.

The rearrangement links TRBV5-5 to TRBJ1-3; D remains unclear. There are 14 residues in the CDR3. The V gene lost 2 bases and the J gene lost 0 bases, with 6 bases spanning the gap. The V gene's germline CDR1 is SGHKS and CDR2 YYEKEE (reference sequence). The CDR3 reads CASSLPSSGNTIYF. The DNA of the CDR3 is TGTGCCAGCAGCTTACCGAGCTCTGGAAACACCATATATTTT.

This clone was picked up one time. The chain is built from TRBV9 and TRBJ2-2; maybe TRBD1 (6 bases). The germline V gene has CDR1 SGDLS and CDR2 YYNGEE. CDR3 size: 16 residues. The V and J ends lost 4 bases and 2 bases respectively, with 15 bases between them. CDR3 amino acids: CASSSRQVPNTGELFF. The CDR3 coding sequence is TGTGCCAGCAGCTCTCGACAGGTGCCAAACACCGGGGAGCTGTTTTTT.

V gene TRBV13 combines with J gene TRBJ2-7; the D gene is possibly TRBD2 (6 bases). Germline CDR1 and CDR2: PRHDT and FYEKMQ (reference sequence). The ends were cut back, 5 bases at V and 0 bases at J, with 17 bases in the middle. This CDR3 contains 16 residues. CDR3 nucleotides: TGTGCCAGCAGCCACAGGATAGCGGTTAGCTCCTACGAGCAGTACTTC. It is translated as CASSHRIAVSSYEQYF.

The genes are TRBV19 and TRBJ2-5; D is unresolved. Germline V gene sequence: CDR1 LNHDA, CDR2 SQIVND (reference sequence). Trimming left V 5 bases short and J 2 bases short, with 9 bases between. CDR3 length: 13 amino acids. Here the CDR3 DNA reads TGTGCCAGTAGTTCTGCAGCTCAAGAGACCCAGTACTTC. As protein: CASSSAAQETQYF.

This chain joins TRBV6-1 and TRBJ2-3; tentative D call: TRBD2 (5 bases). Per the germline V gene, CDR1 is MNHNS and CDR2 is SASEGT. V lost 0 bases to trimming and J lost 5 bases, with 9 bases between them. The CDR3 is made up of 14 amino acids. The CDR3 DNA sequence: TGTGCCAGCAGTGAAGCGCTCGGGAAAGATACGCAGTATTTT. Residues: CASSEALGKDTQYF.

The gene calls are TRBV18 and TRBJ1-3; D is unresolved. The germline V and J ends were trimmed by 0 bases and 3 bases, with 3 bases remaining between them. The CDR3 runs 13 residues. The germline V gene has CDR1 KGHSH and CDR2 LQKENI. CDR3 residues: CASSPPVGNTIYF. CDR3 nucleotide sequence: TGTGCCAGCTCACCACCGGTTGGAAACACCATATATTTT.

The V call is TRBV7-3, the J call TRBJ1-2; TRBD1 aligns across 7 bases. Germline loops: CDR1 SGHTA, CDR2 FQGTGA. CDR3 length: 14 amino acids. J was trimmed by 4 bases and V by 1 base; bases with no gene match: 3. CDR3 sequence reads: CASSLNRGSYGYTF. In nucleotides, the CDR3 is TGTGCCAGCAGCTTAAACAGGGGATCCTATGGCTACACCTTC.

The CDR3 loop reads CASSKGGPQHF. In DNA, the CDR3 is TGTGCCAGCAGCAAAGGGGGGCCCCAGCATTTT. The chain joins TRBV3-1 (or the pseudogene TRBV3-2) to TRBJ1-5, with D perhaps matching TRBD1 (6 bases). This CDR3 contains 11 residues. Trimming left V 5 bases short and J 9 bases short, with 8 bases between. CDR1 and CDR2 (germline): LGHDT, YNNKEL (reference sequence).

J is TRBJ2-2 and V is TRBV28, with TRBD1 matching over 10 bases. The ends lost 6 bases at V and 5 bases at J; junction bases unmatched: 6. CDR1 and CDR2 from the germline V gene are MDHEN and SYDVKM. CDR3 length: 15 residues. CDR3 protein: CASRSPGQGTGELFF. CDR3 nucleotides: TGTGCCAGCAGATCGCCGGGACAGGGGACCGGGGAGCTGTTTTTT. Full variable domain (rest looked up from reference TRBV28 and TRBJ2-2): DVKVTQSSRYLVKRTGEKVFLECVQDMDHENMFWYRQDPGLGLRLIYFSYDVKMKEKGDIPEGYSVSREKKERFSLILESASTNQTSMYLCASRSPGQGTGELFFGEGSRLTVL.

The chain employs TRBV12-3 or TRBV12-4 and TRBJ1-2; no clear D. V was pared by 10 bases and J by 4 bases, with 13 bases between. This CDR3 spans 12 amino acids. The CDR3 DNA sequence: TGTGCCACCTCACCGGACGGCTATGGCTACACCTTC. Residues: CATSPDGYGYTF.

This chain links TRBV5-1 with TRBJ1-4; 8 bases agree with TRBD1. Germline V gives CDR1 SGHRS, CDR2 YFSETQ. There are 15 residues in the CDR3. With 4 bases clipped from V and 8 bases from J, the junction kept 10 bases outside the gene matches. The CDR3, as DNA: TGCGCCAGCAGCCAATGGACAGGGCCAAACGAAAAACTGTTTTTT. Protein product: CASSQWTGPNEKLFF.

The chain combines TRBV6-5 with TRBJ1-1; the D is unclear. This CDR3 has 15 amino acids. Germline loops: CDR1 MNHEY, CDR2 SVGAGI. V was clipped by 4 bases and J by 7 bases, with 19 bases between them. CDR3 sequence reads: CASSSSHNLEGEAFF. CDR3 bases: TGTGCCAGCAGTTCAAGCCATAATCTGGAAGGTGAAGCTTTCTTT.

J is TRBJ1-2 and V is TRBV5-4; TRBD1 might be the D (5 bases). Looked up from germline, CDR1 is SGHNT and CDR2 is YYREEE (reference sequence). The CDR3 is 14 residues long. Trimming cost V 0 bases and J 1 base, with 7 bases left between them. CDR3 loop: CASSLEQGNYGYTF. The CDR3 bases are TGTGCCAGCAGCTTGGAGCAGGGTAACTATGGCTACACCTTC.

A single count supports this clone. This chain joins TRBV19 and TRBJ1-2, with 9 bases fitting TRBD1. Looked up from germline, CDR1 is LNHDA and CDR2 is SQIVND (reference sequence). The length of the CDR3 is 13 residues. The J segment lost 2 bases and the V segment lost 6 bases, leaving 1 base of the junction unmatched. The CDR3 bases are TGTGCCAGTAGAGGGACAGGGAACTATGGCTACACCTTC. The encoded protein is CASRGTGNYGYTF. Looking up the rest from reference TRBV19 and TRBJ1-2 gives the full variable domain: DGGITQSPKYLFRKEGQNVTLSCEQNLNHDAMYWYRQDPGQGLRLIYYSQIVNDFQKGDIAEGYSVSREKKESFPLTVTSAQKNPTAFYLCASRGTGNYGYTFGSGTRLTVV.

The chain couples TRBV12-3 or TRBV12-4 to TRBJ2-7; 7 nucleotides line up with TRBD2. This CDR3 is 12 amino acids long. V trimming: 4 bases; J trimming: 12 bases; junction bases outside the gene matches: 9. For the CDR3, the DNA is TGTGCCAGCAGTTCGCGGGGGACTCTGGCGTACTTC. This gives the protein CASSSRGTLAYF.

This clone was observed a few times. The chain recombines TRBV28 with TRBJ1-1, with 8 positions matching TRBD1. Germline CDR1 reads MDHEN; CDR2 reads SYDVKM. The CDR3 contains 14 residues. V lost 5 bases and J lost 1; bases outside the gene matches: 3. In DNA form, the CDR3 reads TGTGCCAGCAGTGCAGGGGGCTGGAACACTGAAGCTTTCTTT. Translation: CASSAGGWNTEAFF.

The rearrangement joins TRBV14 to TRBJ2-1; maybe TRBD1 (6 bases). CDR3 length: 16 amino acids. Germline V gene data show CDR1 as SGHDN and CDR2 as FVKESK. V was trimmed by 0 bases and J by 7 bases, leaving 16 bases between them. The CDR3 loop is CASSQDRGQLGNEQFF. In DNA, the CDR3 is TGTGCCAGCAGCCAAGATCGGGGACAATTGGGAAATGAGCAGTTCTTC.

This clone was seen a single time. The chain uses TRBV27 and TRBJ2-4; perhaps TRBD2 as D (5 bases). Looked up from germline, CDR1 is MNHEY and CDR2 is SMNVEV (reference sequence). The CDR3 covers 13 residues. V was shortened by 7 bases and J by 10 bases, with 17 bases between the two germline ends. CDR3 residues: CASKRPEDYIQYF. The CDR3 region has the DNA TGTGCCAGCAAGAGGCCGGAGGATTATATTCAGTACTTC.

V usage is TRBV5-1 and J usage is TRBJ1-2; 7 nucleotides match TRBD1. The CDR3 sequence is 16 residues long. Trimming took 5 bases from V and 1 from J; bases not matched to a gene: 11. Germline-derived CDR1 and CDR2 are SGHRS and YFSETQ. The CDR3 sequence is CASSKGQSRSNYGYTF. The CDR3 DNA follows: TGCGCCAGCAGTAAGGGACAGTCCCGGAGTAACTATGGCTACACCTTC.